This T cell receptor (beta chain) was sequenced in a study of blood T cell repertoires in COVID-19. Study in general: Sources were T cells, B-cell-depleted T cells, or PBMCs; the material itself was cDNA or gDNA.

TCRdb's copy holds only in-frame clones and misses some; the assay was immunoSEQ multiplex PCR. Altogether around 38,000 clones are present, around 87% being singletons, with the ten largest covering 50% to 70%. Germline V gene sequence: CDR1 SGHRS, CDR2 YFSETQ. The V end was cut by 2 bases, the J end by 3 bases, with 8 bases between. CDR3 length: 13 amino acids. V is TRBV5-1 and J is TRBJ1-1; the D gene is possibly TRBD1 (5 bases). The sequence derives from a man in his 70s with acute or convalescent COVID-19. The sequencing sample was made of peripheral blood. For the CDR3, the DNA is TGCGCCAGCAGCTTCCCGACAGACACTGAAGCTTTCTTT. Translation: CASSFPTDTEAFF.